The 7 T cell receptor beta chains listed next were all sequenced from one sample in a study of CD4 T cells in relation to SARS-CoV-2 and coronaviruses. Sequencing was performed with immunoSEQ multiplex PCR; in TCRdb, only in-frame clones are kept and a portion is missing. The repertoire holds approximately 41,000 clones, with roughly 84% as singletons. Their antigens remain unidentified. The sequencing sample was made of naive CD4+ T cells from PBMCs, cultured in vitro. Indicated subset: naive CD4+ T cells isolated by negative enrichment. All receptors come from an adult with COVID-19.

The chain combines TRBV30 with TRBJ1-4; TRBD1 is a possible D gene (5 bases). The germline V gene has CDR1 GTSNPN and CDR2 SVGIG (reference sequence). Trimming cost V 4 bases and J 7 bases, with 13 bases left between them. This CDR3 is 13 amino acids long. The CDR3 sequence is CAWTGLMAEKLFF. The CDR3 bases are TGTGCCTGGACAGGGTTAATGGCTGAAAAACTGTTTTTT.

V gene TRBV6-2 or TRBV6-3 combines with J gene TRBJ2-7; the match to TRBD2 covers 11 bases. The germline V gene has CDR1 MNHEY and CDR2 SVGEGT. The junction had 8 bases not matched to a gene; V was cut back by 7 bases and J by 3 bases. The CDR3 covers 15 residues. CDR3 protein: CASNPTTSGVYEQYF. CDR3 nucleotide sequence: TGTGCCAGCAACCCAACGACTAGCGGGGTCTACGAGCAGTACTTC.

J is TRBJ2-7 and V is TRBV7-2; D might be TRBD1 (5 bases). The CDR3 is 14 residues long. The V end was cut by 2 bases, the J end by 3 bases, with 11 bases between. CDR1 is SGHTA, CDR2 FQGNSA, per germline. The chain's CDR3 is CASSLLGLYYEQYF. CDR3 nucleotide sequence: TGTGCCAGCAGCTTACTGGGGCTATACTACGAGCAGTACTTC.

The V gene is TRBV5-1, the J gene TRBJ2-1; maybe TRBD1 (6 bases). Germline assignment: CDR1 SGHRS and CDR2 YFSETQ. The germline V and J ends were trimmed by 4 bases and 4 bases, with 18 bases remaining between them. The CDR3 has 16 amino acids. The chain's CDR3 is CASSQSTGRQYNEQFF. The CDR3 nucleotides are TGCGCCAGCAGCCAATCGACAGGTCGCCAATACAATGAGCAGTTCTTC. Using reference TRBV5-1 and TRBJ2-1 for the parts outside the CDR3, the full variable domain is KAGVTQTPRYLIKTRGQQVTLSCSPISGHRSVSWYQQTPGQGLQFLFEYFSETQRNKGNFPGRFSGRQFSNSRSEMNVSTLELGDSALYLCASSQSTGRQYNEQFFGPGTRLTVL.

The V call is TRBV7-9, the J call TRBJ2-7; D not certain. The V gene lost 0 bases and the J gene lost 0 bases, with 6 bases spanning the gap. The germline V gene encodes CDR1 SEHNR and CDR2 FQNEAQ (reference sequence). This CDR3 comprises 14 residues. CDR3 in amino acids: CASSLAGNSYEQYF. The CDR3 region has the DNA TGTGCCAGCAGCTTAGCCGGCAACTCCTACGAGCAGTACTTC.

CDR3: CATSGTANNSPLHF. CDR3 bases: TGTGCCACCAGTGGGACGGCGAATAATTCACCCCTCCACTTT. The chain couples TRBV15 to TRBJ1-6; possible D gene TRBD1, 5 bases. Germline V gene data show CDR1 as LNHNV and CDR2 as YYDKDF (reference sequence). The V end lost 6 bases, the J end lost 5 bases, and 11 bases lay between the germline ends. This CDR3 is 14 amino acids long.

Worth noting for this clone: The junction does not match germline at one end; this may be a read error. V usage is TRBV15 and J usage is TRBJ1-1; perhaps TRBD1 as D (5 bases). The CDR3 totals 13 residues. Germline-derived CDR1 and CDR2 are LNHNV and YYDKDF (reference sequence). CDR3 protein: CATSRGQNAEAFF. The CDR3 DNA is TGTGCCACCAGCAGAGGACAGAACGCTGAAGCTTTCTTT.